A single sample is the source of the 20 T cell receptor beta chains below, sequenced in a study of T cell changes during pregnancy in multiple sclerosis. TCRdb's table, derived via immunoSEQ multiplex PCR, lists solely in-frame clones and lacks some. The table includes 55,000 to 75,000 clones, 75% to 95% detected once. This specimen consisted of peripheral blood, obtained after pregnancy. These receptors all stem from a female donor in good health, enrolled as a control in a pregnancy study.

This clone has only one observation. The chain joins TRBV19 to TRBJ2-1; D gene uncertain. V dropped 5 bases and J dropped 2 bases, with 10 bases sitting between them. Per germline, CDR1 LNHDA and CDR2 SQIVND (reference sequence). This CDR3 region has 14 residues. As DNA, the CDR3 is TGTGCCAGTAGTCCCCGAACAGCCTACAATGAGCAGTTCTTC. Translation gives CASSPRTAYNEQFF.

The CDR3 protein is CASSQDSWGSNEQFF. The CDR3 coding sequence is TGCGCCAGCAGCCAGGACAGCTGGGGATCCAATGAGCAGTTCTTC. The chain employs TRBV4-3 and TRBJ2-1; TRBD1 is a possible D gene (6 bases). Trimming stripped 3 bases from V and 6 bases from J, with 15 bases between. Germline V gene sequence: CDR1 LGHNA, CDR2 YSLEER. This CDR3 has 15 residues.

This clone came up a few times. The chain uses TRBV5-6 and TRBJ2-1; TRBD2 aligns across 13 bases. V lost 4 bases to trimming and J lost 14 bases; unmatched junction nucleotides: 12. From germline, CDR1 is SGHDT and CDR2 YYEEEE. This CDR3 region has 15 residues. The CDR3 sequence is CASSTTGTSGDKKFF. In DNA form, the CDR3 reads TGTGCCAGCAGCACAACCGGGACTAGCGGGGACAAGAAGTTCTTC.

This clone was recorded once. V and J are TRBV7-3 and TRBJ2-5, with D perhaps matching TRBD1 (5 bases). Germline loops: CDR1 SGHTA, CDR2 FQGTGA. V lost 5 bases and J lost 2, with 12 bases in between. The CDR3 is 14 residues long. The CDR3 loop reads CASSRSGLQETQYF. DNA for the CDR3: TGTGCCAGCAGCCGTTCAGGGCTGCAAGAGACCCAGTACTTC. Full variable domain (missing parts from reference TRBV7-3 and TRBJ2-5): GAGVSQTPSNKVTEKGKYVELRCDPISGHTALYWYRQSLGQGPEFLIYFQGTGAADDSGLPNDRFFAVRPEGSVSTLKIQRTERGDSAVYLCASSRSGLQETQYFGPGTRLLVL.

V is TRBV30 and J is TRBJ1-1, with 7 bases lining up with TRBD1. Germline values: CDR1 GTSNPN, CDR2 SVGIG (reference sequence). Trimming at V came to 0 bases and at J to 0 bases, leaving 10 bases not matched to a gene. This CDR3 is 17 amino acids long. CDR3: CAWSVMDRMNMNTEAFF. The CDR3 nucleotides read TGTGCCTGGAGTGTAATGGACAGGATGAACATGAACACTGAAGCTTTCTTT. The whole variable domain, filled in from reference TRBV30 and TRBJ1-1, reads SQTIHQWPATLVQPVGSPLSLECTVEGTSNPNLYWYRQAAGRGLQLLFYSVGIGQISSEVPQNLSASRPQDRQFILSSKKLLLSDSGFYLCAWSVMDRMNMNTEAFFGQGTRLTVV.

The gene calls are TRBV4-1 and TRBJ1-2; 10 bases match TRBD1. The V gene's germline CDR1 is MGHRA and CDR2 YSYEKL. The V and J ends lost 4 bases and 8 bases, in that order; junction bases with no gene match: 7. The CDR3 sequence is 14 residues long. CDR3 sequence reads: CASSPGTGVEGYTF. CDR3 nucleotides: TGCGCCAGCAGCCCGGGGACAGGGGTAGAAGGCTACACCTTC.

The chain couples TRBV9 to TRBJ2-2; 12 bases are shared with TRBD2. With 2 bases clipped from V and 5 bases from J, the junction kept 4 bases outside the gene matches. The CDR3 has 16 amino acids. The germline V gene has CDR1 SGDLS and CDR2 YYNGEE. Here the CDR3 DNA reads TGTGCCAGCAGCGTGGGACTAGCGGGCGCTACCGGGGAGCTGTTTTTT. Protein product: CASSVGLAGATGELFF.

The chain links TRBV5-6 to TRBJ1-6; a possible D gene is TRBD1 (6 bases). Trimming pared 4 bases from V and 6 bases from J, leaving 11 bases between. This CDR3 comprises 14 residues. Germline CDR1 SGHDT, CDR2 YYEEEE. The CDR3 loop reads CASSPDRVNSPLHF. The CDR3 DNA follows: TGTGCCAGCAGCCCGGACAGAGTTAATTCACCCCTCCACTTT.

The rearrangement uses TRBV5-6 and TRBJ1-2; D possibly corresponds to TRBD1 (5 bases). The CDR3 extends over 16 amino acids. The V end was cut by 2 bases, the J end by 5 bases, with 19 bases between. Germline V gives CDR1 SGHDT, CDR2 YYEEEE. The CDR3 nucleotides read TGTGCCAGCAGCTTCGTAGATCTCAGGGATATATATGGCTACACCTTC. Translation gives CASSFVDLRDIYGYTF.

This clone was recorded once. This CDR3 is CASSLDRLAESTDTQYF. The CDR3 nucleotides are TGCGCCAGCAGCCTGGACCGGCTAGCGGAGAGCACAGATACGCAGTATTTT. The rearrangement uses TRBV4-1 and TRBJ2-3, with 7 bases fitting TRBD2. The germline V gene has CDR1 MGHRA and CDR2 YSYEKL. With 4 bases clipped from V and 0 bases from J, the junction kept 10 bases outside the gene matches. This CDR3 has 17 amino acids.

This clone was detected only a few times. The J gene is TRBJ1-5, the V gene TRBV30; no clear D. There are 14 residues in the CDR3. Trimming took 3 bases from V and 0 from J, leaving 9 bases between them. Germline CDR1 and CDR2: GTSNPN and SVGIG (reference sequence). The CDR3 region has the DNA TGTGCCTGGAGCGGACTCAATAGCAATCAGCCCCAGCATTTT. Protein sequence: CAWSGLNSNQPQHF. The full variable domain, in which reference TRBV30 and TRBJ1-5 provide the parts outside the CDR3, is SQTIHQWPATLVQPVGSPLSLECTVEGTSNPNLYWYRQAAGRGLQLLFYSVGIGQISSEVPQNLSASRPQDRQFILSSKKLLLSDSGFYLCAWSGLNSNQPQHFGDGTRLSIL.

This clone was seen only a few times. This CDR3 reads CAISENLGGGSYNEQFF. Written as DNA, the CDR3 is TGTGCCATCAGTGAAAATCTAGGCGGAGGTTCCTACAATGAGCAGTTCTTC. The rearrangement links TRBV10-3 to TRBJ2-1; tentative D call: TRBD2 (5 bases). The CDR3 runs 17 residues. Trimming cost V 3 bases and J 1 base, with 16 bases left between them. CDR1 and CDR2 (germline): ENHRY, SYGVKD.

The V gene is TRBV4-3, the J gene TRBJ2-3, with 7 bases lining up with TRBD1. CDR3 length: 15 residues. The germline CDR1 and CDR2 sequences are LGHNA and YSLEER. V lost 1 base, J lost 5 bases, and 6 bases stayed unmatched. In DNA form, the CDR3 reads TGCGCCAGCAGCCAAGGGAACAACAGGGGAGATACGCAGTATTTT. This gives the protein CASSQGNNRGDTQYF.

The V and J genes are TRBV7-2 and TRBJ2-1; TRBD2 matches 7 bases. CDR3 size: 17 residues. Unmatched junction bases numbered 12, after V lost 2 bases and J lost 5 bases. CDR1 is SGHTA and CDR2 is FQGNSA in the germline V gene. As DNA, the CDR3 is TGTGCCAGCAGCTTATACTATCGGGGGGTTAGAAACAATGAGCAGTTCTTC. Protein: CASSLYYRGVRNNEQFF.

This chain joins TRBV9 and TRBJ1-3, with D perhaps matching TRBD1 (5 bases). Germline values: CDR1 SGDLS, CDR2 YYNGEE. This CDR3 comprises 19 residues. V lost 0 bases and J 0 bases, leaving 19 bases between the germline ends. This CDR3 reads CASSVAPLGPGDSGNTIYF. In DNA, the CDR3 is TGTGCCAGCAGCGTAGCCCCCCTTGGTCCGGGGGACTCTGGAAACACCATATATTTT.

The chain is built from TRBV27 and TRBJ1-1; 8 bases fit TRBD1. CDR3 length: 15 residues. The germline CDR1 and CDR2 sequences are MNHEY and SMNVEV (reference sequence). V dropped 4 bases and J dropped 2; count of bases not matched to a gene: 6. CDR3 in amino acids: CASSSDRGYNTEAFF. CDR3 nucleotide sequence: TGTGCCAGCAGTTCAGACAGGGGCTATAACACTGAAGCTTTCTTT.

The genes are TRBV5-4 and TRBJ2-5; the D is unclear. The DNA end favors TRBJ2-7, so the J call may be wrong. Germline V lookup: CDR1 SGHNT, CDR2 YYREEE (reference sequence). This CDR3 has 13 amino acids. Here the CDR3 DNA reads TGTGCCAGCAGCTTGGTCGGTAGTTACGAGCAGTACTTC. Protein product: CASSLVGSYEQYF.

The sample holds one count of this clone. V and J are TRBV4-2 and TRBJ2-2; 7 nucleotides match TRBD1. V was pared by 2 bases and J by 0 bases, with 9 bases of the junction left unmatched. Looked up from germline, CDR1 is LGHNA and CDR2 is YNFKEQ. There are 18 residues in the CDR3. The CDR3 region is CASSQFFTGTANTGELFF. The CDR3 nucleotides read TGTGCCAGCAGCCAATTTTTCACCGGGACAGCGAACACCGGGGAGCTGTTTTTT.

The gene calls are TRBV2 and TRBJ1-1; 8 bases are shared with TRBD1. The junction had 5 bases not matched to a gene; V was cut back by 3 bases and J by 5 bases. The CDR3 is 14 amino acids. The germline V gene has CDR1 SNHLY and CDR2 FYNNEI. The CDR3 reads CASSEEQGGTEAFF. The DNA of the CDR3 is TGTGCCAGCAGTGAGGAACAGGGGGGAACTGAAGCTTTCTTT.

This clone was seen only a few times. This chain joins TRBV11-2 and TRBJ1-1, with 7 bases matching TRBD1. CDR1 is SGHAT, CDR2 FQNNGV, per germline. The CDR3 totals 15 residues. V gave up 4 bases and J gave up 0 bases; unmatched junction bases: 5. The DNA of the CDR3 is TGTGCCAGCAGCTCAGGGGGAAAAATGAACACTGAAGCTTTCTTT. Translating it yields CASSSGGKMNTEAFF. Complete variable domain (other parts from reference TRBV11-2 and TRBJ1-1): EAGVAQSPRYKIIEKRQSVAFWCNPISGHATLYWYQQILGQGPKLLIQFQNNGVVDDSQLPKDRFSAERLKGVDSTLKIQPAKLEDSAVYLCASSSGGKMNTEAFFGQGTRLTVV.